The clone carrying this T cell receptor (beta chain) showed up just once. Donation came from healthy HIV-negative adults that had no recent acute infections or vaccinations. Naive CD45RA+ and memory CD45RA-negative subsets were split from CD4+ cells. The CDR3 totals 16 residues. Germline-derived CDR1 and CDR2 are SGHTA and FQGNSA. Trimming cost V 6 bases and J 0 bases; bases outside gene matches: 6. Per the original methods: ImmunoSEQ junction-only sequences lacked quality scores, so their filtering differed. TCRdb's table, derived via immunoSEQ multiplex PCR, lists solely in-frame clones and lacks some. V, J and clone size are taken as reported in that table, and D and trimming were inferred from the DNA itself. The sample lists 1,400,000 or so clones, 98% occurring once. These data are taken from a study of shared clonotypes between healthy human individuals. In the study overall: Three men and a couple of women, aged 18 to 49, were donors.

This TCR was sampled from a man aged 25 to 40 in good health. Input material: naive CD4+ T cells sorted from blood. Subset: CD45RA+ positively selected. The rearrangement joins TRBV7-2 to TRBJ2-5, with TRBD2 identical over 11 bases. The CDR3, as DNA: TGTGCCAGCAGATCTAGCGGGAGGCAATACCAAGAGACCCAGTACTTC. Amino acids: CASRSSGRQYQETQYF.